These T cell receptor beta chains were read from a single sample in a study of T cell responses to AZD1222 COVID-19 vaccine. Repertoires were generated with immunoSEQ multiplex PCR, while TCRdb's copy carries only in-frame clones and drops some. Counted here are about 160,000 clones, 85% to 90% occurring once; the ten biggest clones make up around 5.2%. This specimen consisted of peripheral blood, obtained on day 0 of AZD1222 vaccination. All receptors derive from an adult in good health. Each CDR3 is given without its conserved first and last residue. Fields, in order: D gene, J gene, V gene, CDR3 protein. The D gene is left open where the match is weak.

d_call: -
j_call: TRBJ1-5
v_call: TRBV19
cdr3_aa: ASSLTRQEHQPQH

d_call: -
j_call: TRBJ2-2
v_call: TRBV9
cdr3_aa: ASSVAPFQGRRAGELF

d_call: TRBD2
j_call: TRBJ2-4
v_call: TRBV28
cdr3_aa: ASRPGGARKNIQY

d_call: -
j_call: TRBJ1-5
v_call: TRBV19
cdr3_aa: ASSIEGRSQPQH

d_call: TRBD1
j_call: TRBJ1-5
v_call: TRBV5-1
cdr3_aa: ASSLILYRGSNQPQH

d_call: -
j_call: TRBJ1-5
v_call: TRBV4-3
cdr3_aa: ASSPPRRSANQPQH

d_call: TRBD1
j_call: TRBJ2-1
v_call: TRBV29-1
cdr3_aa: SARTGVNEQF

d_call: TRBD2
j_call: TRBJ2-3
v_call: TRBV5-8
cdr3_aa: ASSWEGGADTQY

d_call: -
j_call: TRBJ1-1
v_call: TRBV27
cdr3_aa: ASSLIDPRGVNTEAF

d_call: TRBD1
j_call: TRBJ1-1
v_call: TRBV28
cdr3_aa: ASSDRVNTEAF

d_call: -
j_call: TRBJ1-5
v_call: TRBV7-9
cdr3_aa: ASSPEAAGSNQPQH

d_call: TRBD1
j_call: TRBJ2-5
v_call: TRBV28
cdr3_aa: ASSSRDREETQY

d_call: -
j_call: TRBJ1-1
v_call: TRBV7-2
cdr3_aa: ASSPGQPATEAF

d_call: -
j_call: TRBJ2-1
v_call: TRBV11-1
cdr3_aa: ASSLTRYYNEQF

d_call: -
j_call: TRBJ1-5
v_call: TRBV7-2
cdr3_aa: ASSLGPGGGQPQH

d_call: -
j_call: TRBJ2-7
v_call: TRBV11-2
cdr3_aa: ASSSSDEQY

d_call: -
j_call: TRBJ1-2
v_call: TRBV2
cdr3_aa: ASSALSNYGYT

d_call: -
j_call: TRBJ2-1
v_call: TRBV7-3
cdr3_aa: ASSLTGFYNEQF

d_call: -
j_call: TRBJ1-4
v_call: TRBV28
cdr3_aa: ASSPLPKTGGKLF

d_call: -
j_call: TRBJ1-1
v_call: TRBV18
cdr3_aa: ATSAMLNTEAF

d_call: -
j_call: TRBJ1-2
v_call: TRBV6-6
cdr3_aa: ASSYLGTLNYGYT

d_call: -
j_call: TRBJ1-2
v_call: TRBV6-5
cdr3_aa: ASSYSSDRYYGYT

d_call: -
j_call: TRBJ2-7
v_call: TRBV11-1
cdr3_aa: ASSYRQQGYEQY

d_call: TRBD1
j_call: TRBJ1-2
v_call: TRBV28
cdr3_aa: ASSFLPTGGYGYT

d_call: -
j_call: TRBJ1-4
v_call: TRBV19
cdr3_aa: ATAEGSSNEKLF

d_call: -
j_call: TRBJ1-6
v_call: TRBV23-1
cdr3_aa: ASSQWESNRKLRSYNSPLH

d_call: TRBD1
j_call: TRBJ1-1
v_call: TRBV27
cdr3_aa: ASSLAGGDTEAF

d_call: TRBD2
j_call: TRBJ2-5
v_call: TRBV7-2
cdr3_aa: ASSSGVAGAVTQY

d_call: -
j_call: TRBJ1-1
v_call: TRBV4-2
cdr3_aa: ASSRGEAPNTEAF

d_call: -
j_call: TRBJ1-3
v_call: TRBV19
cdr3_aa: ASTQSSGNTIY

d_call: -
j_call: TRBJ1-5
v_call: TRBV28
cdr3_aa: ASRPSRTVWEPQH

d_call: TRBD1
j_call: TRBJ2-7
v_call: TRBV5-4
cdr3_aa: ASSRRTGATYEQY

d_call: -
j_call: TRBJ2-2
v_call: TRBV6-6
cdr3_aa: ASSYSQTTGELF

d_call: -
j_call: TRBJ2-5
v_call: TRBV5-1
cdr3_aa: ASSLGGAGQETQY

d_call: -
j_call: TRBJ1-5
v_call: TRBV19
cdr3_aa: ASSIKGLVNSNQPQH

d_call: -
j_call: TRBJ1-5
v_call: TRBV28
cdr3_aa: ASSIPLDPNQPQH

d_call: -
j_call: TRBJ2-1
v_call: TRBV27
cdr3_aa: ASSLGNNEQF

d_call: -
j_call: TRBJ2-3
v_call: TRBV28
cdr3_aa: ASTFGSGGTDTQY

d_call: TRBD1
j_call: TRBJ1-5
v_call: TRBV12-3/TRBV12-4
cdr3_aa: ASRGTGNQPQH

d_call: TRBD2
j_call: TRBJ2-7
v_call: TRBV6-5
cdr3_aa: ASSYSYTAGDEQY

d_call: TRBD1
j_call: TRBJ1-5
v_call: TRBV7-9
cdr3_aa: ASSLGDSSNQPQH

d_call: -
j_call: TRBJ1-2
v_call: TRBV28
cdr3_aa: ASSPALTSGAYGYT

d_call: -
j_call: TRBJ1-2
v_call: TRBV19
cdr3_aa: ASSITGTANYGYT

d_call: -
j_call: TRBJ1-1
v_call: TRBV19
cdr3_aa: ASSISSGGGTEAF

d_call: -
j_call: TRBJ2-3
v_call: TRBV11-2
cdr3_aa: ASSSGAKWDTQY

d_call: -
j_call: TRBJ2-5
v_call: TRBV9
cdr3_aa: ASSVTGLGLETQY

d_call: -
j_call: TRBJ1-3
v_call: TRBV4-3
cdr3_aa: ASSANSGNTIY

d_call: -
j_call: TRBJ1-5
v_call: TRBV27
cdr3_aa: ASRVNRYYQPQH

d_call: -
j_call: TRBJ2-2
v_call: TRBV30
cdr3_aa: AWSVSLIPNTGELF

d_call: TRBD1
j_call: TRBJ1-2
v_call: TRBV7-2
cdr3_aa: ASSGGIRDRGRYGYT

d_call: -
j_call: TRBJ1-1
v_call: TRBV5-1
cdr3_aa: ASSLGDTEAF

d_call: TRBD2
j_call: TRBJ2-1
v_call: TRBV9
cdr3_aa: ASSVGATSGDNEQF

d_call: -
j_call: TRBJ1-1
v_call: TRBV27
cdr3_aa: ASRDSLHTEAF

d_call: -
j_call: TRBJ1-1
v_call: TRBV7-8
cdr3_aa: ASSPRGRAQLGF

d_call: TRBD1
j_call: TRBJ1-2
v_call: TRBV4-2
cdr3_aa: ASSQDSSDRDYGYT